The 13 T cell receptor beta chains below come from one sample, sequenced in a study of cytomegalovirus exposure and HLA in healthy donors. Clones were sequenced by immunoSEQ multiplex PCR, and TCRdb holds only the in-frame ones, with some missing. The data contain around 170,000 clones, around 89% of them singletons. The specimen was PBMCs. The receptors stem from a man younger than 35 in good health and CMV-seronegative.

This chain joins TRBV28 and TRBJ1-5; D is unresolved. The CDR3 runs to 14 residues. V lost 5 bases and J lost 0, with 8 bases in between. CDR1 MDHEN and CDR2 SYDVKM come from the germline V gene. CDR3: CASSPRYSNQPQHF. The CDR3 DNA follows: TGTGCCAGCAGTCCTAGATATAGCAATCAGCCCCAGCATTTT. Together with reference TRBV28 and TRBJ1-5, the CDR3 gives the full variable domain: DVKVTQSSRYLVKRTGEKVFLECVQDMDHENMFWYRQDPGLGLRLIYFSYDVKMKEKGDIPEGYSVSREKKERFSLILESASTNQTSMYLCASSPRYSNQPQHFGDGTRLSIL.

This rearrangement joins TRBV7-2 to TRBJ1-2; the D gene is possibly TRBD1 (5 bases). The CDR3 has 12 amino acids. The V and J ends lost 6 bases and 6 bases respectively, with 11 bases between them. CDR1 is SGHTA, CDR2 FQGNSA, per germline. CDR3 protein: CASSWGGDGYTF. The DNA of the CDR3 is TGTGCCAGCAGTTGGGGCGGGGATGGCTACACCTTC.

This chain links TRBV19 with TRBJ2-5; TRBD2 agrees at 8 bases. The CDR3 runs to 16 residues. V lost 3 bases, J lost 0 bases, and 6 bases stayed unmatched. Germline V CDR1 and CDR2: LNHDA, SQIVND (reference sequence). CDR3 DNA sequence: TGTGCCAGTAGTATCCGGACTAGCTACTACCAAGAGACCCAGTACTTC. It is translated as CASSIRTSYYQETQYF.

This clone has just one count. CDR3 DNA sequence: TGTGCCTGGAGTCTGAAAAGGACAGGCGGGGGGGGCGAGCAGTACTTC. This gives the protein CAWSLKRTGGGGEQYF. V is TRBV30 and J is TRBJ2-7; 9 bases are a match to TRBD2. The CDR3 contains 16 residues. With 2 bases clipped from V and 6 bases from J, the junction kept 14 bases outside the gene matches. CDR1 GTSNPN and CDR2 SVGIG come from the germline V gene (reference sequence).

The V and J genes are TRBV7-2 and TRBJ2-5; 15 nucleotides match TRBD2. J gave up 4 bases and V 4 bases, and 4 bases lay outside the gene matches. Germline assignment: CDR1 SGHTA and CDR2 FQGNSA. The CDR3 covers 16 residues. The CDR3 spells CASSWTSGGAGETQYF. CDR3 DNA: TGTGCCAGCAGCTGGACTAGCGGGGGGGCGGGAGAGACCCAGTACTTC.

This clone turned up a few times. The chain has TRBV30 and TRBJ1-3; maybe TRBD1 (5 bases). Germline values: CDR1 GTSNPN, CDR2 SVGIG (reference sequence). Trimming left V 3 bases short and J 0 bases short, with 18 bases between. The CDR3 contains 17 residues. The CDR3 DNA sequence: TGTGCCTGGAGCCACCCCAGGAGGGGCCGCTCTGGAAACACCATATATTTT. Its translation: CAWSHPRRGRSGNTIYF.

The chain joins TRBV29-1 to TRBJ1-4, with 12 bases that match TRBD1. V lost 6 bases to trimming and J lost 3 bases; unmatched junction nucleotides: 8. CDR3 length equals 16 residues. Germline values: CDR1 SQVTM, CDR2 ANQGSEA. The CDR3 spells CSVAGTGGSANEKLFF. The CDR3 DNA is TGCAGCGTGGCCGGGACAGGGGGCTCGGCTAATGAAAAACTGTTTTTT.

The chain has TRBV30 and TRBJ1-2; 9 bases are shared with TRBD1. The length of the CDR3 is 14 residues. Germline CDR1 is GTSNPN and CDR2 is SVGIG (reference sequence). Trimming at V came to 0 bases and at J to 8 bases, leaving 7 bases not matched to a gene. CDR3 bases: TGTGCCTGGAGTGTAATAAGACAGGGGGGCGGCTACACCTTC. Translated: CAWSVIRQGGGYTF.

This chain joins TRBV15 and TRBJ2-3; TRBD1 aligns across 10 bases. The CDR3 has 15 amino acids. Germline loops: CDR1 LNHNV, CDR2 YYDKDF (reference sequence). Trimming cost V 9 bases and J 2 bases; bases outside gene matches: 8. The DNA of the CDR3 is TGTGCCACTACTTGGGACAGGGGATACACAGATACGCAGTATTTT. Its translation: CATTWDRGYTDTQYF.

This clone was counted once. This chain connects TRBV7-2 to TRBJ2-2, with TRBD1 matching 10 bases. The V gene's germline CDR1 is SGHTA and CDR2 FQGNSA. V was clipped by 3 bases and J by 4 bases; unmatched bases: 2. The length of the CDR3 is 15 residues. The CDR3 nucleotides read TGTGCCAGCAGCTTGGACAGGGGGTCCACCGGGGAGCTGTTTTTT. Protein product: CASSLDRGSTGELFF.

V is TRBV29-1 and J is TRBJ1-5, with 7 bases lining up with TRBD1. The V gene's germline CDR1 is SQVTM and CDR2 ANQGSEA. The CDR3 is 15 residues long. Trimming at V came to 5 bases and at J to 0 bases, leaving 7 bases not matched to a gene. CDR3 in amino acids: CSVSRDSYSNQPQHF. In nucleotides, the CDR3 is TGCAGCGTTTCCCGGGACAGTTATAGCAATCAGCCCCAGCATTTT.

This chain uses TRBV2 with TRBJ1-1; the match to TRBD1 covers 7 bases. The CDR3 runs 13 residues. Germline V lookup: CDR1 SNHLY, CDR2 FYNNEI. J gave up 1 base and V 7 bases, and 3 bases lay outside the gene matches. The CDR3 nucleotides read TGTGCCAGCAAGGGGGCACGGAACACTGAAGCTTTCTTT. This sequence encodes CASKGARNTEAFF.

V and J are TRBV28 and TRBJ1-5, with D perhaps TRBD1 (5 bases). Germline CDR1 MDHEN, CDR2 SYDVKM. CDR3 length: 16 amino acids. The V and J ends lost 4 bases and 4 bases respectively, with 17 bases between them. CDR3 sequence reads: CASSSAGTPINQPQHF. As DNA, the CDR3 is TGTGCCAGCAGTTCGGCGGGGACTCCGATTAATCAGCCCCAGCATTTT.